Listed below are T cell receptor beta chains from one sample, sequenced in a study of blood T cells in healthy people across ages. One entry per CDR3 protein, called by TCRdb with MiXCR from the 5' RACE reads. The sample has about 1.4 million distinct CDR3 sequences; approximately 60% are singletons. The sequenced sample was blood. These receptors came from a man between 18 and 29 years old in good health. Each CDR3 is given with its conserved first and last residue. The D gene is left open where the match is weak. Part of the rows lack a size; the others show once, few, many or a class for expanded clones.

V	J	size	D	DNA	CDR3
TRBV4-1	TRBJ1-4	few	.	TGCGCCAGCAGCCCGACAGTAGAAAAACTGTTTTTT	CASSPTVEKLFF
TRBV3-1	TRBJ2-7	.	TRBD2	TGTGCCAGCAGCCAGATAGCGGGAGCGGCCTCCTACGAGCAGTACTTC	CASSQIAGAASYEQYF
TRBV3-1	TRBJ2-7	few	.	TGTGCCAGCAGCCGTTTGGCGGGACGCTCCTACGAGCAGTACTTC	CASSRLAGRSYEQYF
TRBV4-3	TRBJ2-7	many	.	TGCGCCAGCAGCCAAGATTTAGGGGCGGCCTACGAGCAGTACTTC	CASSQDLGAAYEQYF
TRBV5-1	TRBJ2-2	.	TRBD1	TGCGCCAGCAGCTCGTTGACAGGGGGGTCGAACACCGGGGAGCTGTTTTTT	CASSSLTGGSNTGELFF
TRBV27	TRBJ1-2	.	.	TGTGCCAGCAGACCCCACGGGGGGCGAAGCGGCCACACCTTC	CASRPHGGRSGHTF
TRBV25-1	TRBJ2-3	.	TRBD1	TGTGCCAGCAGTGAAACGTCCGGGACAGAGAGCACAGATACGCAGTATTTT	CASSETSGTESTDTQYF
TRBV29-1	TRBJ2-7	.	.	TGCAGCGTTGAACTACAGGGACCCTTCTACGAGCAGTACTTC	CSVELQGPFYEQYF
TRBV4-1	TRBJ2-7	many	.	TGCGCCAGCAGCCAAGAACCGAGCTCCTACGAGCAGTACTTC	CASSQEPSSYEQYF
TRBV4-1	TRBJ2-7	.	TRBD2	TGCGCCAGCAGTCGGGAGGGGGACTCCTACAATGAGCAGTACTTC	CASSREGDSYNEQYF
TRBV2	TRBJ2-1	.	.	TGTGCCAGCAGTACCATCGAGGGGGCCTACAATGAGCAGTTCTTC	CASSTIEGAYNEQFF
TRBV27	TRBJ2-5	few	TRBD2	TGTGCCAGCAGTGTACTAGCGGGAGATGAGGAGACCCAGTACTTC	CASSVLAGDEETQYF
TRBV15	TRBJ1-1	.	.	TGTGCCACGGAAGGGGGTAACACTGAAGCTTTCTTT	CATEGGNTEAFF
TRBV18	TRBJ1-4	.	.	TGTGCCAGCTCACCACCGCTAAGGGAAAAACTGTTTTTT	CASSPPLREKLFF
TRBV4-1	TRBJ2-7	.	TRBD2	TGCGCCAGCAGCATCGGGACTAGCGAACCTCCTTCCTACGAGCAGTACTTC	CASSIGTSEPPSYEQYF
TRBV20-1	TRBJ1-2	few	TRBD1	TGCAGTGCTGAACCGGGACAGATCATCCGGGGCTACACCTTC	CSAEPGQIIRGYTF